These 16 T cell receptor beta chains came from one sample sequenced in a study of regulatory T cells in long-lasting Graves disease. Combining iRepertoire HTBI primers with Arm-PCR of CDR3 regions, the authors built TCR beta libraries. One entry per CDR3 protein, called by TCRdb with MiXCR from the multiplex PCR reads. This sample has around 250,000 distinct CDR3 sequences; around 17% occur once, and the top ten carry around 20%. Time point denoted: newly diagnosed GD, antithyroid drugs for less than 3 months. Isolated PBMC RNA provided the starting material for the TCR library. Here the sequenced sample was peripheral blood mononuclear cells (PBMCs), taken at new diagnosis, from a patient treated with antithyroid drugs. The origin of the receptors is a female donor with Graves disease.

In regard to this clonotype: A much larger clone lies one base from this, so it may be a read error. The chain couples TRBV7-8 to TRBJ2-1; D assignment may be TRBD1 or TRBD2 (5 bases each). The CDR3 covers 16 residues. V was shortened by 0 bases and J by 9 bases, with 18 bases between the two germline ends. From germline, CDR1 is SGHVS and CDR2 FQNEAQ. The DNA for the CDR3 is TGTGCCAGCAGCTTAGCGCAGAGGGGAGTGGGCTCTGAGCAGTTCTTC. The encoded protein is CASSLAQRGVGSEQFF.

This clonotype was counted many times. V gene TRBV20-1 combines with J gene TRBJ1-3; D call uncertain. The CDR3 consists of 14 residues. The germline CDR1 and CDR2 sequences are DFQATT and SNEGSKA (reference sequence). V lost 1 base to trimming and J lost 0 bases, with 7 bases between them. This CDR3 is CSARVGDSGNTIYF. CDR3 nucleotides: TGCAGTGCTAGAGTTGGAGACTCTGGAAACACCATATATTTT.

This clonotype was observed many times. V gene TRBV28 combines with J gene TRBJ2-5; 7 nucleotides align to TRBD1. J was trimmed by 6 bases and V by 6 bases; bases with no gene match: 13. CDR1 and CDR2 (germline): MDHEN, SYDVKM. The length of the CDR3 is 15 residues. The CDR3 protein is CASSKPLQGVKTQYF. For the CDR3, the DNA is TGTGCCAGCAGCAAACCCCTTCAGGGGGTCAAGACCCAGTACTTC. The complete variable domain, with remaining parts taken from reference TRBV28 and TRBJ2-5, reads DVKVTQSSRYLVKRTGEKVFLECVQDMDHENMFWYRQDPGLGLRLIYFSYDVKMKEKGDIPEGYSVSREKKERFSLILESASTNQTSMYLCASSKPLQGVKTQYFGPGTRLLVL.

This clonotype was observed many times. The J gene is TRBJ1-1, the V gene TRBV20-1; D not certain. The V and J ends lost 7 bases and 0 bases respectively, with 9 bases between them. The CDR3 is 12 amino acids. In germline, CDR1 is DFQATT, CDR2 SNEGSKA (reference sequence). This CDR3 reads CSVLPMNTEAFF. The DNA for the CDR3 is TGCAGTGTATTACCCATGAACACTGAAGCTTTCTTT.

This clonotype occurred many times. The V call is TRBV12-3 or TRBV12-4, the J call TRBJ1-2, with 11 bases matching TRBD1. Trimming removed 0 bases from V and 7 bases from J; junction bases left unmatched: 4. The CDR3 is 15 residues long. The CDR3 DNA reads as TGTGCCAGCAGTTTAGCCCGGACAGGGGGCTTTGGCTACACCTTC. Its translation is CASSLARTGGFGYTF.

This chain uses TRBV2 with TRBJ2-5, with a weak D call TRBD1 (6 bases). V lost 3 bases, J lost 4 bases, and 12 bases lay in between. The CDR3 is made up of 14 amino acids. The germline gives CDR1 SNHLY, CDR2 FYNNEI. The CDR3 is CASSERQGLETQYF. The CDR3 nucleotides read TGTGCCAGCAGTGAGCGGCAGGGGCTAGAGACCCAGTACTTC.

The chain links TRBV28 to TRBJ2-1; 9 bases match TRBD1. The closer fit of TRBJ2-5 to the DNA end suggests the J call may be wrong. Germline V lookup: CDR1 MDHEN, CDR2 SYDVKM. This CDR3 has 15 residues. CDR3 nucleotides: TGTGCCAGCAGTTACGAACAGGGGGCAGGGGAGACCCAGTACTTC. This sequence encodes CASSYEQGAGETQYF.

The table lists this clonotype with many counts. The chain links TRBV19 to TRBJ2-1; TRBD2 matches 13 bases. The CDR3 runs to 17 residues. Trimming removed 3 bases from V and 8 bases from J; junction bases left unmatched: 10. Germline assignment: CDR1 LNHDA and CDR2 SQIVND (reference sequence). CDR3 sequence (DNA): TGTGCCAGTAGTATTCGGGTGAGGGGACTAGCGGGATATGAGCAGTTCTTC. It yields the protein CASSIRVRGLAGYEQFF. Using reference TRBV19 and TRBJ2-1 for the parts outside the CDR3, the full variable domain is DGGITQSPKYLFRKEGQNVTLSCEQNLNHDAMYWYRQDPGQGLRLIYYSQIVNDFQKGDIAEGYSVSREKKESFPLTVTSAQKNPTAFYLCASSIRVRGLAGYEQFFGPGTRLTVL.

J is TRBJ2-7 and V is TRBV9, with unresolved D. The length of the CDR3 is 14 residues. Per germline, CDR1 SGDLS and CDR2 YYNGEE. With 0 bases removed from V and 2 bases from J, the gap between germline ends came to 9 bases. As DNA, the CDR3 is TGTGCCAGCAGCGTAGACTCGTTACCCTACGAGCAGTACTTC. Encoded protein: CASSVDSLPYEQYF. The full variable domain, completed using reference TRBV9 and TRBJ2-7, is DSGVTQTPKHLITATGQRVTLRCSPRSGDLSVYWYQQSLDQGLQFLIQYYNGEERAKGNILERFSAQQFPDLHSELNLSSLELGDSALYFCASSVDSLPYEQYFGPGTRLTVT.

This clonotype was observed many times. This rearrangement joins TRBV7-2 to TRBJ2-2; perhaps TRBD2 as D (6 bases). CDR3 size: 14 residues. Trimming cost V 6 bases and J 2 bases, with 10 bases left between them. The germline CDR1 and CDR2 sequences are SGHTA and FQGNSA. CDR3 in amino acids: CASSRDSNTGELFF. CDR3 DNA sequence: TGTGCCAGCAGTCGGGACTCCAACACCGGGGAGCTGTTTTTT.

The chain has TRBV19 and TRBJ2-1; 7 bases agree with TRBD2. This CDR3 region has 14 residues. V was clipped by 3 bases and J by 6 bases; unmatched bases: 5. Looked up from germline, CDR1 is LNHDA and CDR2 is SQIVND (reference sequence). The CDR3: CASSIGGSPNEQFF. The CDR3 DNA reads as TGTGCCAGTAGTATTGGCGGGAGTCCCAATGAGCAGTTCTTC.

This clonotype was detected only a few times. A read error is possible here, since a much larger clone lies one base away. The gene calls are TRBV7-3 and TRBJ2-2; D perhaps matches TRBD1 (5 bases). The CDR3 runs to 14 residues. Germline loops: CDR1 SGHTA, CDR2 FQGTGA. The CDR3 DNA is TGTGCCGGCAGCTTAGGCAGGGCCACCGGGGAGCTGTTTTTT. This codes for CAGSLGRATGELFF. The full variable domain, in which reference TRBV7-3 and TRBJ2-2 provide the parts outside the CDR3, is GAGVSQTPSNKVTEKGKYVELRCDPISGHTALYWYRQSLGQGPEFLIYFQGTGAADDSGLPNDRFFAVRPEGSVSTLKIQRTERGDSAVYLCAGSLGRATGELFFGEGSRLTVL.

This clonotype appeared many times. J is TRBJ2-7 and V is TRBV7-9, with D possibly TRBD1 on 5 matching bases. The CDR3 sequence is 12 residues long. Trimming took 6 bases from V and 4 from J, leaving 10 bases between them. The germline gives CDR1 SEHNR, CDR2 FQNEAQ (reference sequence). CDR3 bases: TGTGCCAGCAGTCATCAGGGATACGAGCAGTACTTC. Its protein product is CASSHQGYEQYF.

The gene calls are TRBV4-1 and TRBJ2-5; 11 nucleotides agree with TRBD1. Germline V gives CDR1 MGHRA, CDR2 YSYEKL. This CDR3 has 17 residues. V dropped 1 base and J dropped 5; count of bases not matched to a gene: 9. The CDR3 region is CASSQVRGTGGDETQYF. CDR3 sequence (DNA): TGCGCCAGCAGCCAAGTACGGGGGACAGGGGGTGACGAGACCCAGTACTTC.

Many counts were recorded for this clonotype. The J gene is TRBJ1-5, the V gene TRBV10-3; TRBD1 matches 8 bases. V dropped 6 bases and J dropped 1; count of bases not matched to a gene: 11. CDR1 is ENHRY and CDR2 is SYGVKD in the germline V gene. The CDR3 is 17 residues long. CDR3 DNA sequence: TGTGCCATCAGCCCCACCCAGGGGGCAGAGAGCAATCAGCCCCAGCATTTT. Its translation is CAISPTQGAESNQPQHF.

In this sample, this clonotype turned up many times. The chain employs TRBV6-2 or TRBV6-3 and TRBJ1-1, with no clear D. V dropped 5 bases and J dropped 0 bases, with 13 bases sitting between them. The CDR3 totals 15 residues. CDR1 is MNHEY, CDR2 SVGEGT, per germline. The CDR3 is CASSPLRAVNTEAFF. DNA of the CDR3: TGTGCCAGCAGTCCCTTGAGGGCGGTGAACACTGAAGCTTTCTTT.